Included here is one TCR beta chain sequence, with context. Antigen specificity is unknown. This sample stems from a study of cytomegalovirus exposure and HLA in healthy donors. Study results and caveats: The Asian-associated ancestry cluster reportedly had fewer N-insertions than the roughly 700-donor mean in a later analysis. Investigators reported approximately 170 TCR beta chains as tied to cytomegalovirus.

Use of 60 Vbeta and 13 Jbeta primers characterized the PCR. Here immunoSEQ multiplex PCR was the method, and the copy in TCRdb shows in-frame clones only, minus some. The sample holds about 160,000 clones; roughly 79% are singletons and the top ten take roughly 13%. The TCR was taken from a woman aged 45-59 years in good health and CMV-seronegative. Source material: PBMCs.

The CDR3 DNA sequence: TGTGCCAGCAGCCCGACAGGGGCTCTAGTTTCACCCCTCCACTTT. As protein: CASSPTGALVSPLHF. The chain is built from TRBV7-2 and TRBJ1-6, with 8 bases that match TRBD1. This CDR3 spans 15 amino acids. The germline V gene has CDR1 SGHTA and CDR2 FQGNSA. V lost 5 bases to trimming and J lost 9 bases; unmatched junction nucleotides: 9.